The sequence of this T cell receptor (beta chain) was determined in a study of liver allograft versus peripheral blood T cells. Study at large: Comparing T cell receptor repertoires in transplanted livers with those in recipients' peripheral blood was part of the design.

Via MiXCR, TCRdb re-called the reads, giving one row per CDR3 protein. The sample comprises thousands of distinct CDR3 sequences, 18% of which are singletons, and around 50% rests with the top ten. This clonotype was recorded at least ten times. Its specificity is unknown. One junction end does not reproduce the germline sequence, and a read error may be involved. Study-level findings and limits: Liver allograft T cell receptor repertoires were reported to differ from peripheral blood repertoires.

Germline assignment: CDR1 ENHRY and CDR2 SYGVKD. CDR3 length: 14 amino acids. The chain employs TRBV10-3 and TRBJ1-5, with D unresolved. The receptor was isolated from a human patient who had a liver transplant. Some T cells may be the graft donor's. This chain's CDR3 is CASSYSEGDQPQHF. The CDR3, as DNA: TGTGCCAGCAGTTACAGTGAAGGAGATCAGCCCCAGCATTTT.